This TCR beta chain was sequenced in a study of cytomegalovirus exposure and HLA in healthy donors (dated by TCRdb to 2017 to 2019). Broadly, across the study: According to an earlier analysis of around 600 of the donors, roughly 180 million T cells yielded 95 million to 140 million unique TCR beta sequences and 276 Gb of sequence data. Both class I and class II loci were covered by HLA typing, at four-digit resolution. Donor age, sex, ethnicity and CMV serostatus were compiled together with the repertoire data. The study profiled the T cell repertoires of around 700 subjects by immunosequencing and related them to cytomegalovirus serostatus. Rather than using new phenotypic data, the later analysis identified candidate immune exposures from TCR beta sequences and from how often those sequences occurred across donors. An earlier analysis of more than 450 of the donors used high-throughput TCR beta sequencing to judge whether each TCR beta V gene segment behaved as functional or pseudogenic. A later genetic analysis used genome-wide SNP genotypes for about three fifths of the 666 donors, treating that subset as a discovery cohort. The study aimed to test whether cataloging public T cell receptors could reveal signatures of past pathogen exposure. To predict cytomegalovirus infection status, the study brought together high-throughput TCR immunosequencing, statistical association of individual TCRs with disease status, and machine learning. All discovery cohort repertoires had been generated using a single sequencing platform. Among about 360 genotyped donors of the cohort, an average of approximately 240,000 unique TCR beta nucleotide sequences were sequenced per donor, roughly 20% of them non-productive. About five DR-DQ haplotypes were handled as single units for association and clustering because linkage in the cohort was strong. About 280 gigabases of sequencing data and approximately 91 million unique TCR sequences made up an early release that covered several hundred HLA-typed donors. A later analysis re-analyzed previously published TCR beta repertoires from 666 donors and added high-resolution HLA genotyping to study TCR occurrence patterns. The genetic ancestry cluster associated with self-reported Caucasian donors included about 84% of the roughly 380 genotyped donors. The number of donors typed differed by locus, with about 629-630 for A, B, C, DRB1 and DQB1, around 500 for DQA1, some 570 for DPA1, and some 440 for DPB1. In addition to the first cohort of roughly 700 subjects, a separate validation cohort of 100 to 150 different subjects was used. What the authors observed across the whole study: Across donors, most TCR sequences were observed very rarely, whereas some public TCRs were present in many individuals. Because counts were too low, roughly 18 rarely observed V segments, including chromosome 9 orphons, were left out of the earlier analysis of 500 to 750 of the donors. It was suggested by the authors that the approach could potentially be generalized to other disease states and immunological phenotypes. An earlier analysis of some 560 of the donors showed that most TCR beta V segments appeared in productive rearrangements either about 87% or about 30% of the time, which broadly matched IMGT annotations. Correlated functional status among segregating V segments might be attributable to linkage disequilibrium, but an unknown experimental factor could not be ruled out. A later analysis found that TCR association rates varied across HLA loci, with DRB1 alleles showing the most associated TCRs and HLA-C alleles the fewest. The only immune exposure information available for the cohort was CMV serostatus. V-gene and J-gene trimming of TCR beta chains was associated with a missense DCLRE1C variant in a later genetic analysis, and the association was replicated in an independent cohort. Because HLA typing was missing for some donors at each locus, association tests included only the typed subset. Most CMV-associated TCR beta chains appeared to be HLA-restricted in a later analysis, and the HLA associations seemed to be driven largely by CMV exposure. When HLA alleles, especially DR and DQ, strongly co-occurred, attributing TCR associations to individual alleles was difficult. Some IMGT-functional V segments, including TRBV6-2 and TRBV6-3, could not be distinguished by the 87-base-pair reads and were therefore excluded. The cohort was sequenced for TCR beta chains only, and without alpha or paired-chain data the features that could be detected were limited. A few of the identified cytomegalovirus-associated TCR beta chains were confirmed in vitro to be specific for cytomegalovirus antigens. According to a later analysis, parvovirus B19, influenza, CMV and Epstein-Barr virus appeared linked to several top co-occurrence clusters. Sequencing depth was assumed to be roughly uniform across donors in the presence/absence analyses, though that assumption may not hold. The sequencing pipeline was judged likely to have produced a cluster of highly shared sequence variants as a technical artifact. The study gave a list of some 150 TCR beta chains associated with cytomegalovirus. Specific HLA alleles were associated with about 17,000 TCR beta sequences at a false discovery rate of 0.05 in a later analysis. Compared with equally common non-associated chains, HLA-associated TCR beta chains in a later analysis were more clonally expanded and had lower generation probabilities. A further reported finding was that TCR beta sequences accurately predicted the HLA-A and HLA-B alleles for most subjects in the first cohort. Compared with the 666-donor mean, donors in an Asian-associated ancestry cluster had fewer N-insertions in productive TCRs, according to a later genetic analysis. Cytomegalovirus status was reported to be diagnosed by the classifier with high specificity and sensitivity in both the original and validation cohorts.

The germline V gene (reference sequence) sets CDR1 to LNHDA and CDR2 to SQIVND. The CDR3, cysteine through phenylalanine, is 14 amino acids long. The CDR3 DNA has 42 bases and is translated from base 1. V lost 6 bases and J lost 4 bases, and the count of bases not matched to a germline gene is 8. The cohort comprised hundreds of healthy bone marrow donors. Cohort members were all nominally healthy when sampled, although unrecorded immune exposures were likely present. The donor tested CMV seronegative, placing the donor among the 350 or so seronegative members of the cohort. Each donor provided a peripheral blood sample, and peripheral blood mononuclear cells were used for TCR beta sequencing. Genomic DNA extraction from the blood cell samples was performed with the Qiagen DNeasy Blood Extraction Kit. The library was obtained by the immunoSEQ multiplex PCR assay. For the multiplex PCR, a mixture combining 60 forward primers for TCR Vbeta segments and 13 reverse primers for TCR Jbeta segments was used. The CDR3 region of rearranged TCR beta genes was amplified from genomic DNA with a multiplex PCR assay. The Illumina HiSeq System was used to sequence the amplified TCR beta libraries as 87-base-pair reads. Turning to the authors' computational methods: In a later analysis, some 80 million unique TCR beta chains were counted across the approximately 670 repertoires, and roughly 10 million of these chains were shared by at least two donors. Raw reads were error-corrected and collapsed into unique sequences with a nearest-neighbor algorithm that merged closely related sequences to remove PCR and sequencing errors. Alignment of CDR3 sequences to IMGT reference sequences was used to assign V, D and J gene segments. For a sequence to be retained, a match of at least six nucleotides was required to both a V gene segment and a J gene segment. A rearrangement counted as productive if the CDR3 had no stop codons and remained in frame with V and J, and every other rearrangement counted as non-productive. Following IMGT convention, CDR3 was defined as the stretch from the second conserved V-encoded cysteine up to the conserved J-encoded phenylalanine. The earlier analysis of fewer than 750 of the donors excluded sequences that lacked an unambiguous match to a single V gene segment. In an earlier analysis of several hundred of the donors, V segments were called functional above 56.7% productive rearrangements and were called segregating when the between-donor standard deviation exceeded 5%. A statistical classification framework was developed to diagnose cytomegalovirus status using the catalog of TCR beta chain sequences. In a later analysis, TCR nucleotide sequences were compared against IMGT/GENE-DB human TR gene sequences so that V and J genes could be assigned. In a later analysis, CDR3 sequences and most-parsimonious VDJ recombination scenarios were assigned using the TCRdist pipeline. In a later analysis, each TCR beta chain was defined by its CDR3 amino acid sequence together with its V-gene family, and reads lacking a unique V-gene family were excluded. As a way to deal with suspected cross-contamination and a sequencing artifact, a later analysis dropped nearly 600 nucleotide sequences that were highly shared and had low generation probability. A later analysis calculated a clonal expansion index for each public chain from normalized within-repertoire ranks of inferred template counts. A later analysis computed generation probabilities with a VDJ recombination model fitted to out-of-frame rearrangements, and checked the results against IGoR. In a later analysis, hypergeometric tests were used to score TCR-TCR, TCR-HLA and TCR-CMV co-occurrence, with a repertoire-size bias correction applied to TCR pairs. In a later analysis, false discovery rates were estimated by permuting HLA or CMV assignments 20 times. A later analysis grouped co-occurring TCRs with DBSCAN, adding TCRdist sequence similarity when clustering within HLA-allele-positive subsets. Repertoires with fewer than 30,000 or more than 120,000 public chains, plus five repertoires with anomalous nucleotide sharing, were excluded from co-occurrence clustering. Imported from immuneACCESS, the table was reduced by TCRdb to in-frame sequences with V and J called. These copies leave out some clones; in studies compared against another copy, an unresolved V gene accounts for under half, and the cause of the remainder is not known. The V and J calls and clone size are taken from that table; D and trimming were inferred from the DNA. The sample table holds 100,000 to 130,000 clones, of which approximately 76% were seen once. The ten largest account for around 2.1% of the sample.

Of note for this clone: Its specific antigen is unknown. Base-call qualities are not available, and no considerably larger clone is one nucleotide away.

The specimen sequenced was PBMCs. The sequence is built from TRBV19 and TRBJ1-2, with TRBD1 identical over 7 junction bases. The sequence came from a young man in good health and CMV-seronegative. The CDR3 protein sequence reads: CASRPGQSIYGYTF. The sequenced DNA is TGTGCCAGTAGACCGGGACAGAGTATCTATGGCTACACCTTC.